These 30 T cell receptor beta chains were all obtained from the same sample, sequenced in a study of technical replicates of blood from a few donors. Profiling relied on immunoSEQ multiplex PCR, and the TCRdb table lists in-frame clones only, not all of them. The data show approximately 79,000 clones, over 90% seen once. The sample was T cells isolated from PBMCs. Source of these receptors: a human donor in good health.

The gene calls are TRBV30 and TRBJ2-7; D perhaps matches TRBD2 (6 bases). The CDR3 covers 16 residues. The germline V gene encodes CDR1 GTSNPN and CDR2 SVGIG (reference sequence). Trimming left V 2 bases short and J 0 bases short, with 17 bases between. The chain's CDR3 is CAWSTGGWGSSYEQYF. CDR3 DNA: TGTGCCTGGAGTACAGGAGGGTGGGGGAGCTCCTACGAGCAGTACTTC.

V is TRBV5-1 and J is TRBJ2-5; no clear D. From germline, CDR1 is SGHRS and CDR2 YFSETQ. V gave up 4 bases and J gave up 0 bases, with 7 bases separating them. This CDR3 comprises 13 residues. The CDR3, as DNA: TGCGCCAGCAGCCCACGGTACCAAGAGACCCAGTACTTC. Protein: CASSPRYQETQYF.

This rearrangement joins TRBV28 to TRBJ2-7; TRBD2 is a possible D gene (6 bases). Per germline, CDR1 MDHEN and CDR2 SYDVKM. The V gene lost 7 bases and the J gene lost 6 bases, with 22 bases spanning the gap. This CDR3 contains 15 residues. The CDR3 spells CASNSYSGELGEQYF. The CDR3 DNA reads as TGTGCCAGCAACTCATACTCGGGAGAGCTTGGCGAGCAGTACTTC.

The chain is built from TRBV19 and TRBJ1-5; D ambiguous. V shed 10 bases and J shed 0 bases, with 10 bases lying between them. Germline CDR1 is LNHDA and CDR2 is SQIVND (reference sequence). The CDR3 has 13 residues. The CDR3 spells CATSYDSNQPQHF. CDR3 nucleotides: TGTGCCACCAGTTATGATAGCAATCAGCCCCAGCATTTT.

This sequence joins TRBV25-1 and TRBJ1-3; the match to TRBD1 covers 7 bases. This CDR3 has 17 amino acids. V lost 6 bases, J lost 0 bases, and 11 bases stayed unmatched. Per germline, CDR1 MGHDK and CDR2 SYGVNS. The chain's CDR3 is CASRGAPGQSSGNTIYF. The DNA for the CDR3 is TGTGCCAGCAGGGGAGCGCCGGGACAGAGCTCTGGAAACACCATATATTTT.

This chain joins TRBV7-6 and TRBJ2-3; D is possibly TRBD2 (5 bases). This CDR3 is built from 15 residues. V was shortened by 4 bases and J by 2 bases, with 13 bases between the two germline ends. CDR1 is SGHVS and CDR2 is FNYEAQ in the germline V gene. The chain's CDR3 is CASSSTRLSTDTQYF. The DNA of the CDR3 is TGTGCCAGCAGCTCAACTAGACTCTCCACAGATACGCAGTATTTT.

The chain employs TRBV6-6 and TRBJ1-4; TRBD1 might be the D (5 bases). Deletions cut 0 bases from V and 7 bases from J, with 12 bases between. Germline V gene data show CDR1 as MNHNY and CDR2 as SVGAGI (reference sequence). The CDR3 has 15 residues. CDR3: CASSYSSITGEKLFF. The CDR3 DNA sequence: TGTGCCAGCAGTTACTCGAGTATTACAGGTGAAAAACTGTTTTTT.

The table lists this clone with a count of one. The chain employs TRBV25-1 and TRBJ1-2; D is ambiguous. The V gene's germline CDR1 is MGHDK and CDR2 SYGVNS. The CDR3 contains 13 residues. Trimming pared 2 bases from V and 4 bases from J, leaving 8 bases between. The CDR3 coding sequence is TGTGCCAGCAGTGAAGCAGAGCGCTATGGCTACACCTTC. This translates into CASSEAERYGYTF.

This rearrangement joins TRBV9 to TRBJ2-1; 9 positions agree with TRBD2. The ends lost 2 bases at V and 8 bases at J; junction bases unmatched: 8. The V gene's germline CDR1 is SGDLS and CDR2 YYNGEE. The CDR3 extends over 15 amino acids. The CDR3 sequence is CASSVPSGDLDEQFF. CDR3 in DNA: TGTGCCAGCAGCGTCCCTAGCGGGGACTTGGATGAGCAGTTCTTC. Full variable domain (outside the CDR3, taken from reference TRBV9 and TRBJ2-1): DSGVTQTPKHLITATGQRVTLRCSPRSGDLSVYWYQQSLDQGLQFLIQYYNGEERAKGNILERFSAQQFPDLHSELNLSSLELGDSALYFCASSVPSGDLDEQFFGPGTRLTVL.

The genes are TRBV6-1 and TRBJ2-3; 12 bases align to TRBD2. The CDR3 runs 13 residues. V dropped 8 bases and J dropped 9; count of bases not matched to a gene: 6. Germline V gene data show CDR1 as MNHNS and CDR2 as SASEGT. CDR3 sequence: CASWLAGGTTQYF. The CDR3 nucleotides read TGTGCCAGCTGGCTAGCGGGAGGGACGACGCAGTATTTT.

This sequence joins TRBV7-6 and TRBJ2-7; 8 positions match TRBD1. Germline V CDR1 and CDR2: SGHVS, FNYEAQ. This CDR3 region has 14 residues. Losses at the gene ends were 3 bases for V and 6 bases for J; bases not matched to a gene: 7. The CDR3 nucleotides are TGTGCCAGCAGCTTGGGGACAGGCTTAGGCGAGCAGTACTTC. It yields the protein CASSLGTGLGEQYF.

The CDR3 is CASSHGQGASGYGYTF. The CDR3 DNA is TGTGCCAGCTCTCATGGACAGGGGGCGTCGGGCTATGGCTACACCTTC. The chain carries TRBV2 and TRBJ1-2; 11 bases align to TRBD1. Per germline, CDR1 SNHLY and CDR2 FYNNEI. CDR3 length equals 16 residues. V gave up 8 bases and J gave up 4 bases; unmatched junction bases: 12.

This chain joins TRBV5-1 and TRBJ1-5, with 8 bases fitting TRBD1. V was pared by 4 bases and J by 5 bases, with 11 bases of the junction left unmatched. The CDR3 is 16 residues long. The germline CDR1 and CDR2 sequences are SGHRS and YFSETQ. CDR3 sequence reads: CASSKYPGQAHQPQHF. CDR3 nucleotides: TGCGCCAGCAGCAAATACCCGGGACAGGCCCATCAGCCCCAGCATTTT.

The chain combines TRBV28 with TRBJ2-7; no reliable D call. Germline lookup yields CDR1 MDHEN and CDR2 SYDVKM. V was cut by 8 bases and J by 1 base, with 3 bases left in between. This CDR3 is 10 amino acids long. The CDR3 sequence is CASPSYEQYF. The CDR3 nucleotides read TGTGCCAGCCCGTCCTACGAGCAGTACTTC.

V gene TRBV7-6 combines with J gene TRBJ2-1; 9 bases match TRBD2. CDR3 length: 14 residues. V lost 7 bases, J lost 7 bases, and 8 bases stayed unmatched. Germline V lookup: CDR1 SGHVS, CDR2 FNYEAQ. The CDR3: CASTTIAGENEQFF. The CDR3 bases are TGTGCCAGCACCACCATAGCGGGAGAGAATGAGCAGTTCTTC. The full variable domain, its missing parts supplied by reference TRBV7-6 and TRBJ2-1, is GAGVSQSPRYKVTKRGQDVALRCDPISGHVSLYWYRQALGQGPEFLTYFNYEAQQDKSGLPNDRFSAERPEGSISTLTIQRTEQRDSAMYRCASTTIAGENEQFFGPGTRLTVL.

V gene TRBV4-2 combines with J gene TRBJ2-7; no definite D call. CDR3 length equals 16 residues. CDR1 LGHNA and CDR2 YNFKEQ come from the germline V gene. V lost 0 bases and J 0 bases, leaving 12 bases between the germline ends. The CDR3 region has the DNA TGTGCCAGCAGCCAAGAGGGCCAGGTGAGCTCCTACGAGCAGTACTTC. Protein: CASSQEGQVSSYEQYF.

This clone has more than one count but fewer than ten. The chain carries TRBV11-3 and TRBJ2-5; a possible D gene is TRBD2 (6 bases). Trimming removed 7 bases at V and 4 bases at J, with 19 bases between. The CDR3 runs to 15 residues. Per the germline V gene, CDR1 is SGHNT and CDR2 is YENEEA. CDR3 residues: CASNPAGSMTETQYF. The CDR3 coding sequence is TGTGCCAGCAACCCCGCCGGGAGTATGACAGAGACCCAGTACTTC.

The chain carries TRBV5-1 and TRBJ2-7, with 12 bases fitting TRBD2. The CDR3 consists of 14 residues. V shed 4 bases and J 3 bases; nucleotides not matched to a gene: 2. Germline V lookup: CDR1 SGHRS, CDR2 YFSETQ. CDR3 in DNA: TGCGCCAGCAGCCAGACTAGCGGGAGCTACGAGCAGTACTTC. Residues: CASSQTSGSYEQYF.

This chain joins TRBV27 and TRBJ2-1; D not certain. The CDR3 loop spans 12 amino acids. The germline CDR1 and CDR2 sequences are MNHEY and SMNVEV (reference sequence). V lost 5 bases, J lost 5 bases, and 7 bases lay in between. The CDR3 region has the DNA TGTGCCAGCAGTCGCGGTGACAATGAGCAGTTCTTC. Its translation: CASSRGDNEQFF.

The chain has TRBV6-1 and TRBJ2-7; possibly TRBD2 for D (7 bases). In germline, CDR1 is MNHNS, CDR2 SASEGT. The CDR3 contains 15 residues. The V gene lost 8 bases and the J gene lost 2 bases, with 19 bases spanning the gap. The CDR3 sequence: CASLGRRGLTYEQYF. DNA for the CDR3: TGTGCCAGCTTAGGGCGGCGGGGGCTTACCTACGAGCAGTACTTC.

This sequence joins TRBV9 and TRBJ1-2, with D uncertain. This CDR3 has 13 amino acids. The germline V and J ends were trimmed by 4 bases and 2 bases, with 9 bases remaining between them. Germline-derived CDR1 and CDR2 are SGDLS and YYNGEE. This CDR3 is CASSTTANYGYTF. CDR3 DNA sequence: TGTGCCAGCAGCACCACAGCCAACTATGGCTACACCTTC.

The chain has TRBV5-7 and TRBJ2-2, with 10 bases matching TRBD2. TRBV5-7 falls under the ORF class, with uncertain function. V was clipped by 3 bases and J by 6 bases; unmatched bases: 17. This CDR3 comprises 19 residues. The CDR3 DNA reads TGTGCCAGCAGCTGGGGGGCTAGCGGGAGAAACAAAGGCCCCGGGGAGCTGTTTTTT. Protein sequence: CASSWGASGRNKGPGELFF.

This chain connects TRBV19 to TRBJ2-7, with 8 bases that match TRBD2. Germline V gives CDR1 LNHDA, CDR2 SQIVND (reference sequence). The CDR3 covers 15 residues. After removal of 3 bases from V and 1 base from J, the junction contained 5 bases not matched to a gene. The CDR3 nucleotides read TGTGCCAGTAGTATCAGTACTAGCGGATCCTACGAGCAGTACTTC. This encodes CASSISTSGSYEQYF. Combining the CDR3 with reference TRBV19 and TRBJ2-7 gives the whole variable domain DGGITQSPKYLFRKEGQNVTLSCEQNLNHDAMYWYRQDPGQGLRLIYYSQIVNDFQKGDIAEGYSVSREKKESFPLTVTSAQKNPTAFYLCASSISTSGSYEQYFGPGTRLTVT.

This clone was seen a single time. This chain links TRBV18 with TRBJ2-7; TRBD1 might be the D (6 bases). The CDR3 consists of 15 residues. CDR1 is KGHSH and CDR2 is LQKENI in the germline V gene. V shed 3 bases and J shed 3 bases, with 15 bases lying between them. The CDR3 loop reads CASSPETGDYYEQYF. DNA for the CDR3: TGTGCCAGCTCACCTGAGACAGGCGATTACTACGAGCAGTACTTC.

The chain couples TRBV5-1 to TRBJ1-1; tentative D call: TRBD1 (5 bases). With 4 bases removed from V and 1 base from J, the gap between germline ends came to 14 bases. Germline assignment: CDR1 SGHRS and CDR2 YFSETQ. The CDR3 consists of 15 residues. The CDR3 coding sequence is TGCGCCAGCAGCCCGTCCGGGGGGGGGAACACTGAAGCTTTCTTT. It translates to CASSPSGGGNTEAFF.

This chain uses TRBV25-1 with TRBJ1-4; 9 positions match TRBD1. With V trimmed by 4 bases and J by 6 bases, 9 bases remained unmatched. CDR1 and CDR2 from the germline V gene are MGHDK and SYGVNS. This CDR3 region has 16 residues. The CDR3 DNA sequence: TGTGCCAGCAGTGCGTCGCCGGGACAGGGAGATGAAAAACTGTTTTTT. This translates into CASSASPGQGDEKLFF.

The V call is TRBV28, the J call TRBJ1-6, with D possibly being TRBD1 (5 bases). Germline V CDR1 and CDR2: MDHEN, SYDVKM. V lost 9 bases and J 10 bases, leaving 13 bases between the germline ends. This CDR3 contains 12 residues. Here the CDR3 reads CASEQGFSPLHF. The CDR3 nucleotides read TGTGCCAGTGAGCAGGGATTCTCACCCCTCCACTTT.

This clone was counted only a few times. The chain combines TRBV2 with TRBJ1-1, with D unresolved. This CDR3 comprises 13 residues. V lost 6 bases, J lost 5 bases, and 13 bases lay in between. Germline loops: CDR1 SNHLY, CDR2 FYNNEI. The chain's CDR3 is CASSEEGWTEAFF. CDR3 coding DNA: TGTGCCAGCAGCGAGGAGGGCTGGACTGAAGCTTTCTTT.

The DNA for the CDR3 is TGTGCCAGCAGTGATTTGGCAGGGGTCTACGGCTACACCTTC. Amino acids: CASSDLAGVYGYTF. The genes are TRBV2 and TRBJ1-2, with D possibly matching TRBD1 (6 bases). V was clipped by 3 bases and J by 8 bases, with 16 bases between them. The length of the CDR3 is 14 residues. In germline, CDR1 is SNHLY, CDR2 FYNNEI.

The gene calls are TRBV18 and TRBJ2-1; 7 bases map to TRBD2. V trimming: 4 bases; J trimming: 7 bases; junction bases outside the gene matches: 4. CDR3 length: 13 amino acids. CDR1 is KGHSH and CDR2 is LQKENI in the germline V gene. CDR3 residues: CASSRGSANEQFF. The CDR3 DNA reads TGTGCCAGCTCACGCGGGAGTGCTAATGAGCAGTTCTTC.